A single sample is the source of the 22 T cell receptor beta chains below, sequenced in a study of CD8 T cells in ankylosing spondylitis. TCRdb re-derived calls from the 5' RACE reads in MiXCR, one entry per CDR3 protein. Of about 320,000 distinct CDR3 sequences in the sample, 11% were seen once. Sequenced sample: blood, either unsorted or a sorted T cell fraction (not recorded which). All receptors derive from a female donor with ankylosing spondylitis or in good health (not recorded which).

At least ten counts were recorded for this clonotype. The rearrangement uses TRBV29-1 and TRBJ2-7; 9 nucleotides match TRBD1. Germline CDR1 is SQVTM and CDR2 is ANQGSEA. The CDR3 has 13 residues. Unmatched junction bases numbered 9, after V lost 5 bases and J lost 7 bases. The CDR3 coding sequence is TGCAGCGTTCAGTACAGGGGGCTAAAAGAGCAGTACTTC. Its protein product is CSVQYRGLKEQYF.

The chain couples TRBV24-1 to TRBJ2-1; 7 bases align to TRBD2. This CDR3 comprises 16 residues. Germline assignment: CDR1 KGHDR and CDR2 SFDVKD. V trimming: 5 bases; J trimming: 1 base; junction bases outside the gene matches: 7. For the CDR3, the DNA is TGTGCCACCAGTGGAGGCGGGAGCTCATCCTACAATGAGCAGTTCTTC. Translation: CATSGGGSSSYNEQFF.

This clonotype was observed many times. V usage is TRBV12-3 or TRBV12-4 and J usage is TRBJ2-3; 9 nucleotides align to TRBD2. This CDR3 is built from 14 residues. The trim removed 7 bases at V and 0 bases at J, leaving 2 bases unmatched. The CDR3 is CASKSGGSTDTQYF. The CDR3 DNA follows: TGTGCCAGCAAAAGCGGGGGGAGCACAGATACGCAGTATTTT.

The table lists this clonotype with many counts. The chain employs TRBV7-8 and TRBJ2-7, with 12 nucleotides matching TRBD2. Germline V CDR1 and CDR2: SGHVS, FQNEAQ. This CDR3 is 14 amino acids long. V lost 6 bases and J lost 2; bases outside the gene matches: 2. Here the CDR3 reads CASRPSGRAYEQYF. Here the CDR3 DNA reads TGTGCCAGCAGGCCTAGCGGGAGGGCCTACGAGCAGTACTTC.

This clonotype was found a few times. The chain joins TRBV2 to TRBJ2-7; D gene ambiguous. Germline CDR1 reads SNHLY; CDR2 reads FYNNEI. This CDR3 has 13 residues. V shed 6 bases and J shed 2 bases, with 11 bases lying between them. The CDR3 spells CASRAGEPYEQYF. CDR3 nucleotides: TGTGCCAGCAGAGCAGGAGAACCCTACGAGCAGTACTTC.

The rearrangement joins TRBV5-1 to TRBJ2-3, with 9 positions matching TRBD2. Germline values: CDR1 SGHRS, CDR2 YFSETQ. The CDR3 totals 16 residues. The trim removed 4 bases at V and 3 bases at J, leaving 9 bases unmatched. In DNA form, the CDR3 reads TGCGCCAGCAGCGTCCCTAGCGGGAAAAGGACAGATACGCAGTATTTT. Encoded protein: CASSVPSGKRTDTQYF.

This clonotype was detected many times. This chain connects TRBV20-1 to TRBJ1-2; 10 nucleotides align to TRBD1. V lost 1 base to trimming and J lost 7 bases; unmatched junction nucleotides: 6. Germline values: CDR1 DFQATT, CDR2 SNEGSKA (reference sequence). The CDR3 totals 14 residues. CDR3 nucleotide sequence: TGCAGTGCTAGAGGACAGGGGGCCTATGTTGGCTACACCTTC. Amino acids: CSARGQGAYVGYTF.

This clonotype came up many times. The CDR3 protein is CSARDPQGANVLTF. The CDR3, as DNA: TGCAGTGCTAGAGATCCACAGGGGGCCAACGTCCTGACTTTC. This chain links TRBV20-1 with TRBJ2-6; D gene uncertain. The CDR3 contains 14 residues. Trimming removed 0 bases from V and 4 bases from J, with 7 bases in between. Germline V gene lookup returns CDR1 DFQATT and CDR2 SNEGSKA (reference sequence).

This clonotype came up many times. The CDR3 bases are TGTGCCAGCAGCCTGAGGGGATTCGGCGGGGAGCTGTTTTTT. It translates to CASSLRGFGGELFF. This rearrangement joins TRBV28 to TRBJ2-2, with D perhaps given as TRBD1 or TRBD2 (5 bases each). V lost 6 bases, J lost 7 bases, and 15 bases lay in between. There are 14 residues in the CDR3. CDR1 MDHEN and CDR2 SYDVKM come from the germline V gene.

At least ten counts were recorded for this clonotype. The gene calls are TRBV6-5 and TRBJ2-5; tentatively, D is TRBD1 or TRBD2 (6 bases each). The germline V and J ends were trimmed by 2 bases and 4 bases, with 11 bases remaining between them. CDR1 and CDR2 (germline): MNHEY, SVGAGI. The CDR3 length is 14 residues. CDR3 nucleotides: TGTGCCAGCAGTTACCTAGGGGGGCGAGAGACCCAGTACTTC. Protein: CASSYLGGRETQYF.

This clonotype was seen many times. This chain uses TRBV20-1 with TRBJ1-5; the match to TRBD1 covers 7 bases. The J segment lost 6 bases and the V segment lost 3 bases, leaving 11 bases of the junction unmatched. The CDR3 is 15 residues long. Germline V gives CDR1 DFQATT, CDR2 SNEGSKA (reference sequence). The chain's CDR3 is CSASPLDRVGQPQHF. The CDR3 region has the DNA TGCAGTGCTAGTCCCTTAGACAGGGTTGGTCAGCCCCAGCATTTT.

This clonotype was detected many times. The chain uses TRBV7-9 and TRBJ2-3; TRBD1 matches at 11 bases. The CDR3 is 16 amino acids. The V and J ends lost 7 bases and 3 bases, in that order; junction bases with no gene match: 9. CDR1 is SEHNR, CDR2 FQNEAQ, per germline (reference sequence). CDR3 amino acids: CASNLMGQGVTDTQYF. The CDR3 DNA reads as TGTGCCAGCAACCTTATGGGACAGGGGGTGACAGATACGCAGTATTTT.

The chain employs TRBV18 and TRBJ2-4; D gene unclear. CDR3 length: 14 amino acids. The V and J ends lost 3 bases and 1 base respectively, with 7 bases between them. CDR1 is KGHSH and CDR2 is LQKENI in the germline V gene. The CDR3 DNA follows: TGTGCCAGCTCACCGGTCCGGGCCAAAAACATTCAGTACTTC. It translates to CASSPVRAKNIQYF.

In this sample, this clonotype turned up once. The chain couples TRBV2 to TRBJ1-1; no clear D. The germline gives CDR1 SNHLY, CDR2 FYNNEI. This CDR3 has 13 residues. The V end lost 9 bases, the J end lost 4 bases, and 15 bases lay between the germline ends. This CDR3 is CASERDSGTEAFF. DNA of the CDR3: TGTGCCAGTGAACGGGATTCGGGCACTGAAGCTTTCTTT.

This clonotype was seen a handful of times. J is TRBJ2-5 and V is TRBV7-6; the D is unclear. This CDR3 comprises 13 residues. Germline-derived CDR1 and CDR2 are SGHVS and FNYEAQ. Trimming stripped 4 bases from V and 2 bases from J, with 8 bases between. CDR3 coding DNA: TGTGCCAGCAGCTCGAGCGTACAAGAGACCCAGTACTTC. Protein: CASSSSVQETQYF.

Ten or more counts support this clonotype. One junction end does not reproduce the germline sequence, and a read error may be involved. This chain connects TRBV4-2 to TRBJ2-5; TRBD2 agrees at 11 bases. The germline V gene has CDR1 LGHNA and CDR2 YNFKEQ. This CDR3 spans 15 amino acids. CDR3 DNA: TGTGCCAGCAGTCGAGGGACTAGCGGCTTCGTCGTTCAGGACTTC. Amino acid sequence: CASSRGTSGFVVQDF.

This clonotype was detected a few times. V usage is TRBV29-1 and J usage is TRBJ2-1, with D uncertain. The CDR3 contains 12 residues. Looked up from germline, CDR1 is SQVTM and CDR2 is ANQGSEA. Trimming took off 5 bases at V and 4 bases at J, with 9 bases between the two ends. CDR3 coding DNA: TGCAGCGTTCTTTACATTTACAATGAGCAGTTCTTC. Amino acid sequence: CSVLYIYNEQFF.

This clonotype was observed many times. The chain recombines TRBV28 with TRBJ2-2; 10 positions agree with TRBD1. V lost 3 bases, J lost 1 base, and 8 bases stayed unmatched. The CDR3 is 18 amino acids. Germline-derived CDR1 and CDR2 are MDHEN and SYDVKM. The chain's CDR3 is CASSLPTGGGLNTGELFF. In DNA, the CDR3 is TGTGCCAGCAGTTTGCCGACAGGGGGCGGACTGAACACCGGGGAGCTGTTTTTT.

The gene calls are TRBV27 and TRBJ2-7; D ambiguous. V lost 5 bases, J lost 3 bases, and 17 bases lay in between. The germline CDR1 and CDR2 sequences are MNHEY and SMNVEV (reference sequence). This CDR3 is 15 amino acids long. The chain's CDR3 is CASSLLRNRNYEQYF. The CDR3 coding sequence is TGTGCCAGCAGTCTCCTCCGGAACAGAAACTACGAGCAGTACTTC.

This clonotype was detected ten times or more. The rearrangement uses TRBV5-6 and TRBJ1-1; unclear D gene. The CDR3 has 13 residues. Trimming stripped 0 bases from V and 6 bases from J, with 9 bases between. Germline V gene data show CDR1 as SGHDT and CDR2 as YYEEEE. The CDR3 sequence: CASSLVREAEAFF. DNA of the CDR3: TGTGCCAGCAGCTTGGTGAGGGAAGCTGAAGCTTTCTTT.

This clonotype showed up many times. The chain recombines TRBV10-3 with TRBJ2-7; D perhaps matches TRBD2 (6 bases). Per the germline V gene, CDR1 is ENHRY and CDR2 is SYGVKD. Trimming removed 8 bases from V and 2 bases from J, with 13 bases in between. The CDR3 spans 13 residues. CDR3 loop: CAIAIADAYEQYF. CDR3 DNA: TGTGCCATCGCAATAGCGGACGCCTACGAGCAGTACTTC.

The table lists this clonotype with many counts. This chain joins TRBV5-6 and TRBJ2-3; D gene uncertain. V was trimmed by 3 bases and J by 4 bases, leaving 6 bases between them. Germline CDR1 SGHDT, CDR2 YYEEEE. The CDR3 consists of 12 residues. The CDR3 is CASSSNPDTQYF. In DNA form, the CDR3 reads TGTGCCAGCAGCTCTAATCCAGATACGCAGTATTTT. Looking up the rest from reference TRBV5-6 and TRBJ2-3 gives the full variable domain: DAGVTQSPTHLIKTRGQQVTLRCSPKSGHDTVSWYQQALGQGPQFIFQYYEEEERQRGNFPDRFSGHQFPNYSSELNVNALLLGDSALYLCASSSNPDTQYFGPGTRLTVL.